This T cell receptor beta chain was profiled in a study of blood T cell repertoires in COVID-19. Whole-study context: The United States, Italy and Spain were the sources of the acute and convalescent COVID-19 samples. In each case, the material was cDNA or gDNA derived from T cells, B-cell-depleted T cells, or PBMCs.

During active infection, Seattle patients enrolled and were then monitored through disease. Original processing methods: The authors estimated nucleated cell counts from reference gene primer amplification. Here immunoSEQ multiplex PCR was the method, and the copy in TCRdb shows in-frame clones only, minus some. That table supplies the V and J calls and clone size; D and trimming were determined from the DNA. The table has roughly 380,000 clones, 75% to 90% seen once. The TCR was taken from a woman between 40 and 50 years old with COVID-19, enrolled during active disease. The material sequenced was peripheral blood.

The CDR3 loop is CASSAGTGALGGELFF. DNA of the CDR3: TGTGCCAGCAGCGCCGGGACAGGGGCGTTGGGCGGGGAGCTGTTTTTT. The J gene is TRBJ2-2, the V gene TRBV9, with TRBD1 identical over 10 bases. The germline CDR1 and CDR2 sequences are SGDLS and YYNGEE. V was clipped by 3 bases and J by 7 bases; unmatched bases: 9. This CDR3 region has 16 residues.